This passage covers 21 T cell receptor beta chains from one sample sequenced in a study of response to subunit inactivated influenza vaccine. TCRdb re-analysed the RT-PCR reads in MiXCR, keeping a single row per CDR3 protein. The data hold more than 150,000 distinct CDR3 sequences, with over 8.5% observed a single time. Sample: CD8+ T cells sorted from PBMCs, taken roughly 24 months after vaccination. These receptors were collected from a man between 45 and 75 years old who received an inactivated influenza vaccine.

The rearrangement links TRBV7-6 to TRBJ2-7; 10 positions match TRBD1. The V segment lost 8 bases and the J segment 3 bases; nucleotides outside the gene matches: 7. This CDR3 has 14 residues. Germline CDR1 and CDR2: SGHVS and FNYEAQ. The CDR3 loop is CASSPGTGVYEQYF. The CDR3 region has the DNA TGTGCCAGCTCCCCCGGGACAGGGGTCTACGAGCAGTACTTC.

This clonotype was picked up a small number of times. The genes are TRBV20-1 and TRBJ2-7; no firm D call. Trimming pared 5 bases from V and 5 bases from J, leaving 19 bases between. CDR3 length: 14 amino acids. CDR1 and CDR2 (germline): DFQATT, SNEGSKA (reference sequence). Here the CDR3 reads CSAHRHVQVDEQYF. The CDR3 DNA reads TGCAGTGCTCACAGACACGTCCAAGTCGACGAGCAGTACTTC.

This clonotype has just a few counts. The rearrangement links TRBV29-1 to TRBJ2-1; D is possibly TRBD2 (6 bases). Per the germline V gene, CDR1 is SQVTM and CDR2 is ANQGSEA. This CDR3 is built from 15 residues. The V end was cut by 3 bases, the J end by 1 base, with 13 bases between. Here the CDR3 reads CSVEDRGSSYNEQFF. The CDR3 DNA sequence: TGCAGCGTTGAGGATCGGGGGAGTTCCTACAATGAGCAGTTCTTC.

This clonotype turned up a few times. The CDR3 region has the DNA TGTGCCAGCAGCGCCTCCGGGACAGGGATCGCAGAGCAGTACTTC. Protein: CASSASGTGIAEQYF. V gene TRBV9 combines with J gene TRBJ2-7, with TRBD1 identical over 9 bases. Germline CDR1 is SGDLS and CDR2 is YYNGEE. The V segment lost 3 bases and the J segment 7 bases; nucleotides outside the gene matches: 11. This CDR3 is built from 15 residues.

The V and J genes are TRBV29-1 and TRBJ2-3, with TRBD2 matching over 11 bases. This CDR3 has 14 amino acids. The V gene's germline CDR1 is SQVTM and CDR2 ANQGSEA. J gave up 6 bases and V 7 bases, and 9 bases lay outside the gene matches. CDR3 sequence reads: CSGRLAGPSDTQYF. The CDR3 bases are TGCAGCGGAAGACTAGCGGGACCCTCGGATACGCAGTATTTT.

The chain has TRBV28 and TRBJ2-1; weak D call: TRBD1 (5 bases). Germline V gene lookup returns CDR1 MDHEN and CDR2 SYDVKM. The CDR3 runs to 15 residues. Trimming pared 3 bases from V and 9 bases from J, leaving 18 bases between. In DNA, the CDR3 is TGTGCCAGCAGTTTGGGGCCAGGTCTCCTGGGTGAGCAGTTCTTC. This translates into CASSLGPGLLGEQFF.

This clonotype was recorded a few times. The V gene is TRBV15, the J gene TRBJ2-7, with TRBD1 matching 7 bases. Losses at the gene ends were 0 bases for V and 0 bases for J; bases not matched to a gene: 8. This CDR3 region has 17 residues. Germline CDR1 reads LNHNV; CDR2 reads YYDKDF (reference sequence). This chain's CDR3 is CATSRDKGQPDSYEQYF. In nucleotides, the CDR3 is TGTGCCACCAGCAGAGACAAGGGACAGCCCGACTCCTACGAGCAGTACTTC.

The sample holds a few counts of this clonotype. The chain couples TRBV24-1 to TRBJ2-1, with 14 bases matching TRBD2. The CDR3 sequence is 18 residues long. After removal of 4 bases from V and 3 bases from J, the junction contained 7 bases not matched to a gene. Germline V gives CDR1 KGHDR, CDR2 SFDVKD. The CDR3 region has the DNA TGTGCCACCAGTGACCTAAAGACTAGCGGGAGGGACTACAATGAGCAGTTCTTC. It specifies CATSDLKTSGRDYNEQFF.

This clonotype appeared a few times. The J gene is TRBJ2-1, the V gene TRBV29-1, with 10 bases identical to TRBD2. The CDR3 runs to 14 residues. After removal of 1 base from V and 8 bases from J, the junction contained 5 bases not matched to a gene. The germline V gene has CDR1 SQVTM and CDR2 ANQGSEA. The CDR3 DNA follows: TGCAGCGTTGAAGCTCTAGCGGGGGCGGATGAGCAGTTCTTC. As protein: CSVEALAGADEQFF.

This clonotype was detected ten times or more. The chain has TRBV28 and TRBJ1-2; 9 nucleotides agree with TRBD1. V dropped 3 bases and J dropped 4; count of bases not matched to a gene: 6. The length of the CDR3 is 15 residues. Germline loops: CDR1 MDHEN, CDR2 SYDVKM. The CDR3 DNA is TGTGCCAGCAGTTTTACTACAGGGGGCTTCTATGGCTACACCTTC. As protein: CASSFTTGGFYGYTF.

The chain is built from TRBV10-3 and TRBJ1-4, with D unclear. V lost 0 bases, J lost 7 bases, and 18 bases lay in between. Germline CDR1 reads ENHRY; CDR2 reads SYGVKD. The CDR3 spans 17 residues. CDR3 in DNA: TGTGCCATCAGTGAGTCGTCGGGTGCCGGGTTGGGTGAAAAACTGTTTTTT. Translated, it gives CAISESSGAGLGEKLFF.

CDR3 residues: CASSSTGMNTEAFF. For the CDR3, the DNA is TGCGCCAGCAGCTCGACAGGTATGAACACTGAAGCTTTCTTT. V usage is TRBV5-1 and J usage is TRBJ1-1; weak D call: TRBD1 (6 bases). The CDR3 is 14 residues long. Trimming removed 3 bases from V and 0 bases from J, with 9 bases in between. Looked up from germline, CDR1 is SGHRS and CDR2 is YFSETQ.

This chain uses TRBV20-1 with TRBJ1-2; D gene uncertain. Trimming removed 4 bases at V and 0 bases at J, with 18 bases between. CDR3 size: 16 residues. Germline V CDR1 and CDR2: DFQATT, SNEGSKA (reference sequence). In DNA, the CDR3 is TGCAGTGCTATTAATTCCCGCGCAGGCCCTAACTATGGCTACACCTTC. As protein: CSAINSRAGPNYGYTF.

This clonotype was seen many times. The genes are TRBV5-1 and TRBJ2-1, with 7 bases aligning to TRBD1. J gave up 7 bases and V 1 base, and 5 bases lay outside the gene matches. The CDR3 is made up of 14 amino acids. Germline lookup yields CDR1 SGHRS and CDR2 YFSETQ. CDR3 region: CASSLRQGQNEQFF. As DNA, the CDR3 is TGCGCCAGCAGCTTGAGACAGGGTCAGAATGAGCAGTTCTTC.

The DNA for the CDR3 is TGTGCCAGCAGTGCTCAGACAGGGGGTACGGAGACCCAGTACTTC. Residues: CASSAQTGGTETQYF. The chain couples TRBV6-4 to TRBJ2-5, with 9 bases matching TRBD1. V dropped 4 bases and J dropped 5; count of bases not matched to a gene: 8. Germline V gives CDR1 MRHNA, CDR2 SNTAGT. This CDR3 has 15 residues.

The CDR3 sequence: CSVEDPPDSRSDTQYF. In DNA form, the CDR3 reads TGCAGCGTTGAAGATCCCCCAGACTCCCGCTCGGATACGCAGTATTTT. The chain employs TRBV29-1 and TRBJ2-3; no clear D gene. This CDR3 comprises 16 residues. V lost 0 bases and J lost 6, with 19 bases in between. Germline V gene data show CDR1 as SQVTM and CDR2 as ANQGSEA.

The chain couples TRBV4-3 to TRBJ2-4, with D perhaps matching TRBD1 (5 bases). The CDR3 contains 15 residues. Trimming shortened V by 1 base and J by 8 bases, and 15 bases separated the two germline ends. The germline V gene encodes CDR1 LGHNA and CDR2 YSLEER. CDR3 protein: CASSQAGRVQDIQYF. DNA of the CDR3: TGCGCCAGCAGCCAAGCGGGCAGGGTTCAGGACATTCAGTACTTC.

This clonotype was recorded many times. The gene calls are TRBV27 and TRBJ2-1; D assignment may be TRBD1 or TRBD2 (5 bases each). CDR1 MNHEY and CDR2 SMNVEV come from the germline V gene (reference sequence). The CDR3 is 17 amino acids. V lost 3 bases to trimming and J lost 7 bases, with 22 bases between them. The CDR3 DNA sequence: TGTGCCAGCAGTTTTGTCACGGGCCGCCCAGGGACGAATGAGCAGTTCTTC. Protein product: CASSFVTGRPGTNEQFF.

This clonotype occurred many times. The CDR3 protein is CASSLSQGETQYF. Written as DNA, the CDR3 is TGTGCCAGCAGTTTATCCCAAGGGGAGACCCAGTACTTC. This chain joins TRBV12-3 or TRBV12-4 and TRBJ2-5; D remains ambiguous. The CDR3 sequence is 13 residues long. The germline V and J ends were trimmed by 2 bases and 5 bases, with 9 bases remaining between them.

The genes are TRBV7-2 and TRBJ1-3; no firm D call. V lost 3 bases and J 2 bases, leaving 14 bases between the germline ends. Germline-derived CDR1 and CDR2 are SGHTA and FQGNSA. The CDR3 contains 16 residues. The CDR3 loop is CASSFRAENTGNTIYF. The CDR3 bases are TGTGCCAGCAGCTTTAGGGCAGAAAATACTGGAAACACCATATATTTT.

V is TRBV28 and J is TRBJ2-7; D is ambiguous. The V end lost 1 base, the J end lost 0 bases, and 13 bases lay between the germline ends. The CDR3 covers 16 residues. The germline V gene encodes CDR1 MDHEN and CDR2 SYDVKM. CDR3 region: CASSLFGRRSSYEQYF. Here the CDR3 DNA reads TGTGCCAGCAGTTTATTCGGACGGCGGAGCTCCTACGAGCAGTACTTC.